This entry describes one TCR beta chain. Its antigen is not known. These data are taken from a study of cytomegalovirus exposure and HLA in healthy donors. The PCR had 60 Vbeta and 13 Jbeta primers. The method was immunoSEQ multiplex PCR; TCRdb's version includes in-frame clones alone and lacks a portion of them. The table has approximately 160,000 clones, approximately 75% seen once. Study conclusions and caveats: A later analysis found that most CMV-associated TCR beta chains appeared HLA-restricted. Association of a missense DCLRE1C variant with TCR beta V- and J-gene trimming was reported in a later analysis. Around 18,000 TCR beta sequences were associated with HLA alleles at 0.05 false discovery rate in a later analysis. Follow-up analysis seemed to connect common viral pathogens with several of the most significant clusters identified.

Trimming cost V 5 bases and J 6 bases, with 15 bases left between them. CDR1 and CDR2 from the germline V gene are SGHRS and YFSETQ. The CDR3 loop spans 13 amino acids. The chain links TRBV5-1 to TRBJ2-7; D unresolved. Material for sequencing was PBMCs. This sequence originates from a young woman in good health and CMV-seronegative. DNA for the CDR3: TGCGCCAGCAGTCTACCCAGGCTAAGCGAGCAGTACTTC. Its translation is CASSLPRLSEQYF.